This T cell receptor (beta chain) was recorded in a study of T-cell reconstitution after alpha-beta-depleted transplantation in children. Whole-study findings and limits: Reported findings indicate that, about two months after transplant, alpha-beta T cells came from several hundred expanded clones, which were derived from non-depleted graft cells. A year had passed since transplant, and T-cell counts and diversity by then came mostly from newly produced T cells.

The CDR3 is made up of 14 amino acids. CDR1 and CDR2 from the germline V gene are SGHTA and FQGTGA. The V end lost 3 bases, the J end lost 5 bases, and 12 bases lay between the germline ends. Unique molecular identifiers were incorporated during preparation of the TCRbeta library. TCRdb reprocessed the PCR reads with MiXCR, giving one entry per CDR3 protein. The sample has approximately 980,000 distinct CDR3 sequences; 25% to 30% are singletons. A note on this clonotype: Its matching antigen is unknown.

The receptor comes from a boy younger than two who had a stem cell transplant for SCID, so the T cells may come from the graft donor. This chain links TRBV7-3 with TRBJ2-3; D not resolved. Sample: PBMCs, mostly from graft donor cells, taken 360 days after TCRalphabeta/CD19-depleted stem cell transplant. The CDR3 DNA reads as TGTGCCAGCAGCTTCCCCGACCTGCGAGATACGCAGTATTTT. Residues: CASSFPDLRDTQYF.